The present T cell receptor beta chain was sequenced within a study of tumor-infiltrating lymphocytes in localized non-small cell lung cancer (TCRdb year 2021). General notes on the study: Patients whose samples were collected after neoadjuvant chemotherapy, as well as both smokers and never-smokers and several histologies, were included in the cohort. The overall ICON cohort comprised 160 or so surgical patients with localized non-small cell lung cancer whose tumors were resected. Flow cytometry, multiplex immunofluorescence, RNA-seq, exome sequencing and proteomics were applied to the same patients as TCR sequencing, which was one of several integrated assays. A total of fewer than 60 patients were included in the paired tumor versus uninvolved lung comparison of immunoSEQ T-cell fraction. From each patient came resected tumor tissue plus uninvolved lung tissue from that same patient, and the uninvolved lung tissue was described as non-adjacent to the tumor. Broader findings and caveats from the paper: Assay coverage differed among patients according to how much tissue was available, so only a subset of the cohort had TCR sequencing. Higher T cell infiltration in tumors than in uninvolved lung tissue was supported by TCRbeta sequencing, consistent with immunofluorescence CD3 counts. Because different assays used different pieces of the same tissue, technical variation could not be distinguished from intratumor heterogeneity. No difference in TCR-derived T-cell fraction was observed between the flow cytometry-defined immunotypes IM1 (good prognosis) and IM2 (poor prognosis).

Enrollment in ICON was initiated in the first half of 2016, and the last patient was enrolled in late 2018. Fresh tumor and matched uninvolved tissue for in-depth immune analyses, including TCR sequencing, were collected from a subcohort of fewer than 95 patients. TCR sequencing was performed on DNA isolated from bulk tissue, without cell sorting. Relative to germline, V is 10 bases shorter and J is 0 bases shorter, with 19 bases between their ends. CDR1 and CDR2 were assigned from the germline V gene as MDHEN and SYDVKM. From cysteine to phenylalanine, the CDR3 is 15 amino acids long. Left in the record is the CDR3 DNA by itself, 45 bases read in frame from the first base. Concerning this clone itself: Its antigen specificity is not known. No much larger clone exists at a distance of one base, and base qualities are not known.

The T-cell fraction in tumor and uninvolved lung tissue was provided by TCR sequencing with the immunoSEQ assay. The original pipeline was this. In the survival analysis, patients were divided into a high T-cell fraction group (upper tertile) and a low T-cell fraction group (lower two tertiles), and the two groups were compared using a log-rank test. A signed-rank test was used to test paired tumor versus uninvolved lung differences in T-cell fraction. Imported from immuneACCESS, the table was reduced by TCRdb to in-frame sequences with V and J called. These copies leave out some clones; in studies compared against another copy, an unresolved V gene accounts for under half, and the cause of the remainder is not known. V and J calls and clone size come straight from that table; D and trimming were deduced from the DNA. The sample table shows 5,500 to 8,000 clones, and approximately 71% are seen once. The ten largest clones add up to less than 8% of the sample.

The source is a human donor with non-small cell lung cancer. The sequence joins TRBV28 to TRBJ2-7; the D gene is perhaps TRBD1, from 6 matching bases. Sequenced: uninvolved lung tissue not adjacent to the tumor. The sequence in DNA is TGTGCCACCTCCTCACCGGGACACAACTCCTACGAGCAGTACTTC. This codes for CATSSPGHNSYEQYF. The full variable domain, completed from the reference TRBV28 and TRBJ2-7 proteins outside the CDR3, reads DVKVTQSSRYLVKRTGEKVFLECVQDMDHENMFWYRQDPGLGLRLIYFSYDVKMKEKGDIPEGYSVSREKKERFSLILESASTNQTSMYLCATSSPGHNSYEQYFGPGTRLTVT.